Below are 27 T cell receptor beta chains sequenced from a single sample in a study of T cells expressing NK-cell markers. TCRdb processed the 5' RACE reads again and assigns one entry to each CDR3 protein, with no DNA. In all, the sample yields about 550,000 distinct CDR3 sequences. The material sequenced was blood T cells: a sorted CD56 or NKG2C T cell subset, CD4+ or CD8+ T cells, or bulk PBMC T cells (not recorded which). The source is a man younger than 35 in good health.

The chain employs TRBV14 and TRBJ2-3; TCRdb selects TRBD1, and the lack of DNA leaves this call unchecked. This CDR3 has 14 amino acids. CDR1 and CDR2 from the germline V gene are SGHDN and FVKESK. The CDR3 loop reads CASSPDRNTDTQYF.

The V call is TRBV29-1, the J call TRBJ1-5; without DNA, the TCRdb call of TRBD1 cannot be checked. Germline V gene lookup returns CDR1 SQVTM and CDR2 ANQGSEA. The CDR3 is 12 amino acids. CDR3 amino acids: CSAGVKDQPQHF.

The chain links TRBV24-1 to TRBJ2-1. CDR3 size: 13 residues. Per germline, CDR1 KGHDR and CDR2 SFDVKD. The CDR3: CATSDSSVYEQFF.

The chain couples TRBV9 to TRBJ2-3. This CDR3 is 15 amino acids long. The V gene's germline CDR1 is SGDLS and CDR2 YYNGEE. The CDR3: CASSATADDTDTQYF.

The chain employs TRBV20-1 and TRBJ1-4. CDR1 DFQATT and CDR2 SNEGSKA come from the germline V gene (reference sequence). The CDR3 contains 15 residues. CDR3 sequence reads: CSARVNGRVNEKLFF.

The chain uses TRBV10-1 and TRBJ2-2. The CDR3 totals 16 residues. In germline, CDR1 is WNHNN, CDR2 SYGVQD (reference sequence). The CDR3 protein is CASSESIQEKTGELFF.

The chain uses TRBV29-1 and TRBJ2-4; TCRdb's D call, TRBD1, is unchecked because there is no DNA. CDR1 SQVTM and CDR2 ANQGSEA come from the germline V gene. The CDR3 loop spans 13 amino acids. CDR3 in amino acids: CSVGGRAKNIQYF.

The chain recombines TRBV6-5 with TRBJ1-1; TCRdb designates TRBD1, a call that cannot be tested without DNA. Germline CDR1 reads MNHEY; CDR2 reads SVGAGI. This CDR3 is 15 amino acids long. CDR3 sequence reads: CASSYSTLGGLEAFF.

V and J are TRBV28 and TRBJ1-5; TCRdb names TRBD1, which stays unverified in the absence of DNA. Germline V CDR1 and CDR2: MDHEN, SYDVKM. The CDR3 is 19 residues long. The CDR3 spells CASSPIYHRGLYSNQPQHF.

The chain couples TRBV14 to TRBJ1-2; TCRdb lists TRBD1, though no DNA is available to test this call. Per germline, CDR1 SGHDN and CDR2 FVKESK. This CDR3 region has 15 residues. The CDR3 protein is CASSRGTGGSYGYTF.

CDR3 sequence: CASSLSGTSGYEQYF. The chain couples TRBV7-9 to TRBJ2-7; TCRdb lists TRBD2, though no DNA is available to test this call. The CDR3 contains 15 residues. CDR1 and CDR2 from the germline V gene are SEHNR and FQNEAQ (reference sequence).

The chain links TRBV7-9 to TRBJ1-3. Looked up from germline, CDR1 is SEHNR and CDR2 is FQNEAQ (reference sequence). CDR3 length equals 15 residues. CDR3: CASSSRTGSGNTIYF. The entire variable domain, with the rest obtained from reference TRBV7-9 and TRBJ1-3, is as follows: DTGVSQNPRHKITKRGQNVTFRCDPISEHNRLYWYRQTLGQGPEFLTYFQNEAQLEKSRLLSDRFSAERPKGSFSTLEIQRTEQGDSAMYLCASSSRTGSGNTIYFGEGSWLTVV.

The chain recombines TRBV10-3 with TRBJ2-7; TCRdb's assignment of TRBD1 cannot be checked, as there is no DNA. CDR1 ENHRY and CDR2 SYGVKD come from the germline V gene. CDR3 length equals 13 residues. The CDR3 is CAIAAGAPYEQYF.

The chain joins TRBV29-1 to TRBJ2-1; TCRdb returns TRBD2, unconfirmable since there is no DNA. This CDR3 has 18 residues. CDR1 SQVTM and CDR2 ANQGSEA come from the germline V gene. The CDR3 loop reads CSVEGSPLGGLAGIEQFF.

The chain couples TRBV24-1 to TRBJ2-7; TCRdb designates TRBD1, a call that cannot be tested without DNA. This CDR3 has 14 residues. Germline-derived CDR1 and CDR2 are KGHDR and SFDVKD. The CDR3 sequence: CATRPGQGGREQYF.

The chain carries TRBV6-1 and TRBJ2-5; TCRdb reports TRBD2, a call that lacks DNA to check it against. This CDR3 has 14 residues. The germline CDR1 and CDR2 sequences are MNHNS and SASEGT. This CDR3 reads CASSELAGRETQYF.

This chain joins TRBV4-3 and TRBJ2-1; there is no DNA to check the TCRdb D call of TRBD2. Germline lookup yields CDR1 LGHNA and CDR2 YSLEER. This CDR3 comprises 15 residues. This CDR3 is CASSQGQREGNEQFF.

The V gene is TRBV6-4, the J gene TRBJ2-1; TCRdb calls TRBD1, which cannot be checked without DNA. Germline lookup yields CDR1 MRHNA and CDR2 SNTAGT. The CDR3 extends over 14 amino acids. The CDR3 here is CASSGGTGPNEQFF.

This rearrangement joins TRBV5-1 to TRBJ2-3; TCRdb names TRBD1, which stays unverified in the absence of DNA. CDR3 length: 15 amino acids. CDR1 SGHRS and CDR2 YFSETQ come from the germline V gene. The CDR3 loop is CASCPGQIGTDTQYF.

The CDR3 is CASQLAFGETQYF. V is TRBV10-1 and J is TRBJ2-5; without DNA, the TCRdb call of TRBD2 cannot be checked. The CDR3 is made up of 13 amino acids. Germline V gene sequence: CDR1 WNHNN, CDR2 SYGVQD (reference sequence).

This rearrangement joins TRBV27 to TRBJ2-3; absent DNA, TCRdb's TRBD2 call cannot be checked. Germline V gives CDR1 MNHEY, CDR2 SMNVEV (reference sequence). CDR3 length: 16 residues. CDR3 amino acids: CASSFDTSGSTDTQYF.

The rearrangement links TRBV29-1 to TRBJ2-7. The CDR3 is 13 residues long. CDR1 and CDR2 (germline): SQVTM, ANQGSEA. This CDR3 reads CSVASKHSYEQYF.

The chain uses TRBV6-5 and TRBJ1-5; TCRdb calls TRBD1, which cannot be checked without DNA. Germline V lookup: CDR1 MNHEY, CDR2 SVGAGI. The CDR3 sequence is 15 residues long. The CDR3 here is CASKGAAGEAQPQHF.

V and J are TRBV4-2 and TRBJ2-3; TCRdb indicates TRBD2, and absent DNA this call remains unverified. The germline V gene encodes CDR1 LGHNA and CDR2 YNFKEQ. This CDR3 is built from 17 residues. The CDR3 loop is CASSQEAGGPGTDTQYF.

V is TRBV5-6 and J is TRBJ2-7. This CDR3 region has 16 residues. Germline CDR1 and CDR2: SGHDT and YYEEEE. The CDR3 is CASSLAGLTSSYEQYF.

The CDR3 spells CASSLGLAEKSGEQFF. V gene TRBV27 combines with J gene TRBJ2-1; TCRdb's D gene call, TRBD2, goes unchecked for lack of DNA. This CDR3 spans 16 amino acids. Per germline, CDR1 MNHEY and CDR2 SMNVEV (reference sequence).

V usage is TRBV5-6 and J usage is TRBJ2-7; TCRdb names TRBD1, which stays unverified in the absence of DNA. Germline V lookup: CDR1 SGHDT, CDR2 YYEEEE. There are 15 residues in the CDR3. CDR3 sequence reads: CASSLVGTGDREQYF.